The entry below describes one T cell receptor (beta chain). Its antigen remains undetermined. No per-base quality is available; no much larger clone lies one base away. TCRbeta CDR3 regions were amplified from genomic DNA by means of the immunoSEQ Assay, a bias-controlled multiplex PCR. Per the original workflow: The number of nucleated cells in each sample was estimated from the amplification of reference gene primers within the assay. To quantify the absolute abundance of each unique TCRbeta CDR3 rearrangement, sequence reads were collapsed and filtered. Productive Simpson clonality was computed per sample as the square root of Simpson's diversity index over productive rearrangements. This immuneACCESS table, as held by TCRdb, lists in-frame sequences with V and J called but not all clones. Of the missing ones, under half trace to an unresolved V gene in checked studies; the others have no known cause. Clonal size and the V and J genes are those of that table, whereas D and trimming came from the DNA. The sample table holds about 250,000 clones, of which about 82% were seen once. In total, the top ten clones hold roughly 5.2% of the sample.

The sample originates from a study of blood T cell repertoires in COVID-19 (dated by TCRdb to the early 2020s). Regarding the complete study: The collaborator samples originated in the United States, Italy and Spain and spanned the acute and convalescent phases of COVID-19. The prospective study material was composed of cDNA or gDNA derived from T cells, B-cell-depleted T cells, or PBMCs. Deeply sampled blood TCRbeta repertoires from subjects exposed to, actively infected with, or recovered from COVID-19 were included in the dataset. The repertoires were made available in a free public database intended to serve as a resource for research on the immune response to SARS-CoV-2. The samples were drawn from the first 160 participants of the ongoing ImmuneRACE study and from 950 to 1,500 subjects provided by 6 global collaborators. Nearly every sample came with metadata listing a de-identified subject ID, COVID-19 status, age in years and sex. HLA class I and class II types, where available, came from metadata supplied by the sample provider rather than from assay-based typing. General conclusions and limits of the study: How much clinical and demographic metadata was included differed by source and by participant, and the metadata was provided uncurated.

CDR1 and CDR2, per the germline V gene, are SGDLS and YYNGEE. From the cysteine through the phenylalanine, the CDR3 covers 15 amino acids. The read is trimmed to its CDR3 DNA, 45 bases read in frame from base 1. Germline trimming: 1 base from V, 7 bases from J; junction bases outside gene matches: 5. One collaborating source in Seattle enrolled patients during active infection and followed them longitudinally through the course of disease. Collaborating institutions collected whole blood in K2EDTA tubes following their own protocols. For TCRbeta analysis, collaborators shipped samples as frozen whole blood, isolated PBMCs, or DNA extracted from either of those sample types.

The TCR originated in a woman aged 80 or older with COVID-19, enrolled during active disease. Sequencing was done on a sample of peripheral blood. The chain is assembled from TRBV9 and TRBJ2-1; the central 10 bases match TRBD2. The CDR3 corresponds to CASSVSSGGLNEQFF. The nucleotide sequence is given as TGTGCCAGCAGCGTATCTAGCGGGGGTTTGAATGAGCAGTTCTTC.